The sample holds many counts of the clone carrying this T cell receptor (beta chain). The sample comes from a study of CD8+CD57+ T cells in acquired aplastic anemia. The patients chosen for sequencing had shown expansion of CD8+CD57+ cells (detected by flow cytometry). CDR3 length: 12 residues. V trimming: 4 bases; J trimming: 6 bases; junction bases outside the gene matches: 2. From germline, CDR1 is SQVTM and CDR2 ANQGSEA. Profiling that covered TCR beta VDJ and CDR3 relied on genomic DNA as its template. TCRdb reanalysed the reads using MiXCR and keeps one entry per CDR3 protein. The sample has some 98,000 distinct CDR3 sequences; around 62% are singletons.

Sequencing was performed on sorted CD4+, CD8+, or CD8+CD57+ T cells (not recorded which) from PBMCs. V and J are TRBV29-1 and TRBJ2-2, with 7 bases identical to TRBD2. This TCR was sampled from a human donor with aplastic anemia. As DNA, the CDR3 is TGCAGCGTTGTGGGAGGGGCCGGGGAGCTGTTTTTT. It encodes CSVVGGAGELFF.